A single count supports the clone carrying this T cell receptor beta chain. These data are taken from a study of T cell responses to AZD1222 COVID-19 vaccine. Repertoires were generated with immunoSEQ multiplex PCR, while TCRdb's copy carries only in-frame clones and drops some. Of about 85,000 clones in the sample, approximately 87% were seen once. Germline V gives CDR1 LGHNA, CDR2 YSLEER. The V gene lost 0 bases and the J gene lost 8 bases, with 16 bases spanning the gap. CDR3 size: 15 residues. The sequenced sample was peripheral blood, obtained on day 0 of AZD1222 vaccination. The receptor was derived from an adult in good health. This sequence joins TRBV4-3 and TRBJ1-2; D may be TRBD1 (5 bases). CDR3 amino acids: CASSQDLAGPLGYTF. The CDR3 DNA follows: TGCGCCAGCAGCCAAGATCTGGCAGGGCCTTTGGGCTACACCTTC.